The T cell receptor (beta chain) described here comes from a study of blood T cell repertoires in COVID-19. As for the study in general: Nucleic acid was either cDNA or gDNA, and it came from T cells, B-cell-depleted T cells, or PBMCs.

Assay used: immunoSEQ multiplex PCR; TCRdb lists only in-frame clones, some missing. The table includes under 350,000 clones, around 85% detected once. CDR3 size: 17 residues. V was cut by 2 bases and J by 1 base, with 17 bases left in between. CDR1 is MNHEY, CDR2 SVGEGT, per germline. Adults between roughly 18 and 89 years of age took part from about two dozen US areas. Input material: PBMCs or T cells enriched from blood (not recorded which). The chain uses TRBV6-2 or TRBV6-3 and TRBJ1-1; no firm D call. This clonotype was sampled from a woman between 40 and 50 years old with acute COVID-19. For the CDR3, the DNA is TGTGCCAGCAGTTACCCCGTCGGTACTAGAGGGAACACTGAAGCTTTCTTT. It is translated as CASSYPVGTRGNTEAFF.